The entry that follows covers one T cell receptor beta chain sequence. The data were produced by immunoSEQ multiplex PCR, yet TCRdb's version contains in-frame clones alone and is incomplete. The sample includes about 58,000 clones, more than 80% seen only once; the top ten take around 1.9%. This specimen belongs to a study of OX40 agonist ivuxolimab in advanced cancers. Study as a whole: Ivuxolimab doses were 0.01, 0.1, 0.3, 1.5, 3 or 10 mg/kg every 2 weeks.

The receptor was isolated from an adult with an advanced solid tumor such as melanoma, head and neck, liver or kidney cancer. The sequencing used CD4+ or CD8+ T cells sorted from blood, collected in a trial of the OX40 agonist ivuxolimab.

CDR3 DNA: TGCGCCAGCAGCTTGGAAAGTGAGCAGTACTTC. Amino acid sequence: CASSLESEQYF. The genes are TRBV5-1 and TRBJ2-7; D unclear. V was shortened by 0 bases and J by 7 bases, with 5 bases between the two germline ends. Germline V gene data show CDR1 as SGHRS and CDR2 as YFSETQ. The CDR3 loop spans 11 amino acids.